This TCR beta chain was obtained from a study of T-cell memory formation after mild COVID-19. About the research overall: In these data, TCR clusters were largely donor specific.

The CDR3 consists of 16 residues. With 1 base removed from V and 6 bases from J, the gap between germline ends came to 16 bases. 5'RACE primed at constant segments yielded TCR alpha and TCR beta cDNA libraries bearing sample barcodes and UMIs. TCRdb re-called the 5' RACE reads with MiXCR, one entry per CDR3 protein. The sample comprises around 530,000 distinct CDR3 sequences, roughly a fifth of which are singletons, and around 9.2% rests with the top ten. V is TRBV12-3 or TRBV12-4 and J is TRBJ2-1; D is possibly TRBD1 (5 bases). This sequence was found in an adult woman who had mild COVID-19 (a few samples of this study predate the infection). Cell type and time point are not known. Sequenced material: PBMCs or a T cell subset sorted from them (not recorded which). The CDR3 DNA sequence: TGTGCCAGCAGTTTAGGAGCCGGTCAGGGTGGCAATGAGCAGTTCTTC. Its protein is CASSLGAGQGGNEQFF.